One and the same sample provided the 6 T cell receptor beta chains below, sequenced in a study of early T cells in non-severe SARS-CoV-2 infection. TCRdb used MiXCR to reprocess the 5' RACE reads, holding one entry per CDR3 protein. This table has around 55,000 distinct CDR3 sequences, over 10% appearing once. The specimen was whole blood. The receptors shown here come from an adult who was a healthcare worker with PCR-confirmed SARS-CoV-2 infection or an uninfected control (not recorded which).

The sample holds many counts of this clonotype. V usage is TRBV6-2 or TRBV6-3 and J usage is TRBJ2-1, with a weak D call TRBD2 (6 bases). The CDR3 covers 16 residues. Per germline, CDR1 MNHEY and CDR2 SVGEGT. V gave up 2 bases and J gave up 8 bases, with 19 bases separating them. CDR3 DNA: TGTGCCAGCAGTTACGCCCCGGGACTCCGCCCGGATGAGCAGTTCTTC. Amino acids: CASSYAPGLRPDEQFF.

In its sample, this clonotype was seen a few times. CDR3 DNA: TGTGCCAGCAGCCAGGGACAGGGGGCTTATCAGCCCCAGCATTTT. Its translation: CASSQGQGAYQPQHF. The chain recombines TRBV7-9 with TRBJ1-5; 12 bases are shared with TRBD1. CDR1 is SEHNR, CDR2 FQNEAQ, per germline (reference sequence). This CDR3 has 15 amino acids. The junction had 4 bases not matched to a gene; V was cut back by 5 bases and J by 5 bases.

The chain joins TRBV28 to TRBJ2-5; 7 nucleotides agree with TRBD2. The J segment lost 3 bases and the V segment lost 5 bases, leaving 9 bases of the junction unmatched. This CDR3 has 15 amino acids. Germline-derived CDR1 and CDR2 are MDHEN and SYDVKM. The CDR3 here is CASSQLAVGKETQYF. The CDR3 bases are TGTGCCAGCAGTCAGCTAGCGGTGGGGAAAGAGACCCAGTACTTC.

This rearrangement joins TRBV11-2 to TRBJ2-1; 8 bases are a match to TRBD2. Germline trimming cut 4 bases from V and 8 bases from J; bases unmatched to any gene: 7. CDR1 and CDR2 from the germline V gene are SGHAT and FQNNGV. CDR3 length: 14 amino acids. The CDR3 here is CASSSPGGADEQFF. DNA for the CDR3: TGTGCCAGCAGCTCCCCCGGGGGGGCCGATGAGCAGTTCTTC.

The V call is TRBV6-2 or TRBV6-3, the J call TRBJ1-5, with D perhaps matching TRBD1 (5 bases). CDR1 is MNHEY and CDR2 is SVGEGT in the germline V gene. The CDR3 extends over 17 amino acids. The V end was cut by 5 bases, the J end by 4 bases, with 21 bases between. The chain's CDR3 is CASSGLLGDFQNQPQHF. The CDR3 nucleotides are TGTGCCAGCAGTGGGTTATTGGGGGACTTCCAAAATCAGCCCCAGCATTTT.

This sequence joins TRBV5-1 and TRBJ2-1; 7 bases line up with TRBD2. Germline V gene data show CDR1 as SGHRS and CDR2 as YFSETQ. The length of the CDR3 is 17 residues. V gave up 7 bases and J gave up 9 bases; unmatched junction bases: 22. The DNA for the CDR3 is TGCGCCAGCTGCTCAACCTTCCCTAGCGGCCCGAGGGGTGAGCAGTTCTTC. This translates into CASCSTFPSGPRGEQFF.